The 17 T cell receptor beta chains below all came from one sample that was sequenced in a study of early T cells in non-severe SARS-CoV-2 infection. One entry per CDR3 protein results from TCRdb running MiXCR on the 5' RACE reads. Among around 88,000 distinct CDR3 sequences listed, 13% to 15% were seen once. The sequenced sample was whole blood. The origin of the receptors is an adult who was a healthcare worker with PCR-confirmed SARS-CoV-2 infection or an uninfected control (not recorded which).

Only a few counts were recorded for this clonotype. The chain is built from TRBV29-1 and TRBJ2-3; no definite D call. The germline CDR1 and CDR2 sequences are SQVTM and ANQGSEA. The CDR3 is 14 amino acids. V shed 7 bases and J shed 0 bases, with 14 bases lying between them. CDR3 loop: CSAVAGPSTDTQYF. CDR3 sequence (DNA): TGCAGCGCTGTAGCAGGTCCTAGCACAGATACGCAGTATTTT.

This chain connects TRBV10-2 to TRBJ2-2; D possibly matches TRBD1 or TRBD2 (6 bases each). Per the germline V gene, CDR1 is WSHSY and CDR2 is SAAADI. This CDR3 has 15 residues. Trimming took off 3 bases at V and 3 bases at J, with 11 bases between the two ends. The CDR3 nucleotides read TGCGCCAGCAGTGAACCGGGGGCCGACACCGGGGAGCTGTTTTTT. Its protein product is CASSEPGADTGELFF.

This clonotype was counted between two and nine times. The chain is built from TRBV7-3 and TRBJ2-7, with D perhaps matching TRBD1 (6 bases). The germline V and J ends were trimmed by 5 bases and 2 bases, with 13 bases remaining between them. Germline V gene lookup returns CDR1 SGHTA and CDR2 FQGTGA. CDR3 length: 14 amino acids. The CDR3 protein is CASSPTPGAYEQYF. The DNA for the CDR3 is TGTGCCAGCAGCCCTACCCCAGGGGCCTACGAGCAGTACTTC.

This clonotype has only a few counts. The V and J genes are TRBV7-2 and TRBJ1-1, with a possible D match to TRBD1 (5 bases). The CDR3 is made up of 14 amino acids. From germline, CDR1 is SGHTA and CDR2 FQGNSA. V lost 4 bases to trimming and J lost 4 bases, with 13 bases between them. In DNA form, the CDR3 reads TGTGCCAGCAGCTCCGATCCGAGGGGCACTGAAGCTTTCTTT. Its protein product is CASSSDPRGTEAFF. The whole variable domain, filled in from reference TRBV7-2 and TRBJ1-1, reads GAGVSQSPSNKVTEKGKDVELRCDPISGHTALYWYRQSLGQGLEFLIYFQGNSAPDKSGLPSDRFSAERTGGSVSTLTIQRTQQEDSAVYLCASSSDPRGTEAFFGQGTRLTVV.

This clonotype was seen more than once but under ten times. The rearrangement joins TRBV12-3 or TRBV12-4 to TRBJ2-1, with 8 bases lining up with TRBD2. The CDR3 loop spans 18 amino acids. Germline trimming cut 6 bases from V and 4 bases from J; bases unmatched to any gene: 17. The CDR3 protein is CASRLSELPGLGYNEQFF. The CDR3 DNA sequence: TGTGCCAGCAGGTTATCCGAACTCCCGGGACTAGGATACAATGAGCAGTTCTTC.

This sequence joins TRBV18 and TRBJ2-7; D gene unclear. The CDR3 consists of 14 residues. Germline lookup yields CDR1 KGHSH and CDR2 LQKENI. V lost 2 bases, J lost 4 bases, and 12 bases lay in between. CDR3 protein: CASSPGGIPYEQYF. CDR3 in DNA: TGTGCCAGCTCACCAGGTGGGATCCCATACGAGCAGTACTTC.

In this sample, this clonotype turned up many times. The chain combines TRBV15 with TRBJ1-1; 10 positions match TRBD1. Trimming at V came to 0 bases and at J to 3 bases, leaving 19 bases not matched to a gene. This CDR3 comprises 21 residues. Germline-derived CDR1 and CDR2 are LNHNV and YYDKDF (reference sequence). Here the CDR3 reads CATSRDRRDPGQGLRDTEAFF. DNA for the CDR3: TGTGCCACCAGCAGAGATCGGCGGGATCCGGGACAGGGGTTACGGGACACTGAAGCTTTCTTT.

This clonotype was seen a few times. CDR3 in DNA: TGTGCTAGTGGTTTGTCCCGGGACCCATCGAACACCGGGGAGCTGTTTTTT. Its protein product is CASGLSRDPSNTGELFF. This chain uses TRBV12-5 with TRBJ2-2; D tentatively reads TRBD1 or TRBD2 (5 bases each). The germline gives CDR1 LGHNT, CDR2 FRNRAP. This CDR3 has 17 residues. Trimming left V 2 bases short and J 0 bases short, with 13 bases between.

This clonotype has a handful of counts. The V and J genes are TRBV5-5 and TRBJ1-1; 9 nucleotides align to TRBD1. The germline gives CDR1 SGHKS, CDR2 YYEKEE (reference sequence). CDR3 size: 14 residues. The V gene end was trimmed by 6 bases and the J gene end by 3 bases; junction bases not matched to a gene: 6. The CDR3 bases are TGTGCCAGCAACCGAGACAGGGGGTACACTGAAGCTTTCTTT. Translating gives CASNRDRGYTEAFF.

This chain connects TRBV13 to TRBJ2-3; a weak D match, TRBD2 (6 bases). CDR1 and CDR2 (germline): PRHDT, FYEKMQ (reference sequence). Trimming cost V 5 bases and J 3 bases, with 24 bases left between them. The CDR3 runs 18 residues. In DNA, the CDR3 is TGTGCCAGCAGCGGAGATGCACCGGGACTCTCTAGGACAGATACGCAGTATTTT. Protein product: CASSGDAPGLSRTDTQYF.

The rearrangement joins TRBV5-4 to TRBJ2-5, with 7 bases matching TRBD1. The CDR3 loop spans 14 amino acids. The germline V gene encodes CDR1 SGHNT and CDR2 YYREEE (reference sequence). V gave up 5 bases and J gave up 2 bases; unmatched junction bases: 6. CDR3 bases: TGTGCCAGCAGGGGAGACAGGGTTCAAGAGACCCAGTACTTC. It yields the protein CASRGDRVQETQYF.

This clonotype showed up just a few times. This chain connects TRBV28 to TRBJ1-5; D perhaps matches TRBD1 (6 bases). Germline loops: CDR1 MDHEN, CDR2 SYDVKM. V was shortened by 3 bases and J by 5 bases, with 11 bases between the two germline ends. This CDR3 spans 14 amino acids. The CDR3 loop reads CASSFGQTHQPQHF. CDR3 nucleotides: TGTGCCAGCAGTTTTGGACAGACTCATCAGCCCCAGCATTTT.

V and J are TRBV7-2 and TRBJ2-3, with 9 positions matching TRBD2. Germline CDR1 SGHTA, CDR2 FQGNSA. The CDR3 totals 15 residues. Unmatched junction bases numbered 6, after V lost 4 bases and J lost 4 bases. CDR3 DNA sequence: TGTGCCAGCAGCTCAATAGCGGGAGCTTCAGATACGCAGTATTTT. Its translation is CASSSIAGASDTQYF.

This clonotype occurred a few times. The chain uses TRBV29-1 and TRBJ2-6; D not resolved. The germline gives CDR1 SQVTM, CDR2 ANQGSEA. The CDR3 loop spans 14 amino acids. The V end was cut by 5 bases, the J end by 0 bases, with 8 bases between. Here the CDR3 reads CSVLGASGANVLTF. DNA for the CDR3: TGCAGCGTTTTGGGTGCCTCTGGGGCCAACGTCCTGACTTTC.

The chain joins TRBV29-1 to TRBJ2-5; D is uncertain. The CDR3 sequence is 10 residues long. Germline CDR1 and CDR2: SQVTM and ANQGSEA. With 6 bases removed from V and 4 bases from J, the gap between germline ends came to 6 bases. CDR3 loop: CSVGAETQYF. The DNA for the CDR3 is TGCAGCGTCGGTGCAGAGACCCAGTACTTC.

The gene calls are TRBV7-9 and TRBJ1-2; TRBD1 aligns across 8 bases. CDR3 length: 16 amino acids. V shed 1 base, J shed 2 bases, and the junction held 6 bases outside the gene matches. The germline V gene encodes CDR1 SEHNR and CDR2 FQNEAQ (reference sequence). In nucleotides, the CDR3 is TGTGCCAGCAGCTTAGGCGGACAGGGCAACAACTATGGCTACACCTTC. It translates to CASSLGGQGNNYGYTF.

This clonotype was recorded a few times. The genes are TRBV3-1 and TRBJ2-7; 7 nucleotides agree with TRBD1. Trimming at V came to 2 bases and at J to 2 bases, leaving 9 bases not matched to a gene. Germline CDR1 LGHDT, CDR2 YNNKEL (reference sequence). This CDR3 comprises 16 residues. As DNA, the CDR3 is TGTGCCAGCAGCCAACTAGGGGGCGGCCGGGCCTACGAGCAGTACTTC. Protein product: CASSQLGGGRAYEQYF.